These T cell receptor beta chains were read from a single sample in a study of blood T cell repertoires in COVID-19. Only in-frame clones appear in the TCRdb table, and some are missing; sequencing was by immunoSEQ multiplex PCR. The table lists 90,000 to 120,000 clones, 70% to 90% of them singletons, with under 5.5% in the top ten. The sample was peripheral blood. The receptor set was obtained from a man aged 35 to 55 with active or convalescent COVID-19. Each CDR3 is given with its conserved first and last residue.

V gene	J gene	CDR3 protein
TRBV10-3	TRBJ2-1	CAISGLAGVSNEQFF
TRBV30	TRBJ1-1	CAWSEGTVNTEAFF
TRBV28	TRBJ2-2	CASSESGSTGELFF
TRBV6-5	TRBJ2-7	CASTQTAYEQYF
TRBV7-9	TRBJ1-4	CASSIESNSATNEKLFF
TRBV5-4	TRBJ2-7	CASSFGTSSYEQYF
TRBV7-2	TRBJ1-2	CAITRGQIYGYTF
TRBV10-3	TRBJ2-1	CAIGGIHNEQFF
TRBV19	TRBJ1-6	CASSSRTGEFGSPLHF
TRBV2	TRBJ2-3	CASIVGSSGSHTQYF
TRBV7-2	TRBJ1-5	CASSPSPQGAPRQPQHF
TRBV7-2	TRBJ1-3	CASRAPPGGNTIYF
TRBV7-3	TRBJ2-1	CASSLQGREQFF
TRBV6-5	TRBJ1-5	CASSFTGSNQPQHF
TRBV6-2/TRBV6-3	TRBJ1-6	CASGRDSNSPLHF
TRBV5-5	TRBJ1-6	CASSFSESSYNSPLHF
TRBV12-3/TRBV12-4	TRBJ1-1	CASRRQGVTEAFF
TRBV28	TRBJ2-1	CASRRGRNEQFF
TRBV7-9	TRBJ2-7	CASSRGSSGEQYF
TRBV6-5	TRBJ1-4	CASSYGTSNEKLFF
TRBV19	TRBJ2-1	CASSRQGVSYNEQFF
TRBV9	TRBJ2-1	CASSAGTDNEQFF
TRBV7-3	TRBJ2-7	CASSSTGWTEQYF
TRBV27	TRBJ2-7	CASSSPAGAYEQYF
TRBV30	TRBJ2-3	CAWSVIVSTDTQYF
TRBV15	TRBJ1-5	CATGGANQPQHF
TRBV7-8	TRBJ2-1	CASSVTGVYEQFF
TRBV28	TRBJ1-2	CASSPATVLQGHGYTF
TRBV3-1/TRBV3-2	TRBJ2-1	CASSHARESYNEQFF
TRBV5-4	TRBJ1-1	CASSPRTGTMNTEAFF
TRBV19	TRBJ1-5	CASSIQGAYQPQHF
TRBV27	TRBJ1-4	CASSLWGPNEKLFF
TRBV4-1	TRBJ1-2	CASSQDDWWVEDYGYTF
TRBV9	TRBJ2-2	CASSGRGAGELFF
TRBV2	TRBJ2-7	CASSEGRPGQKSSPYEQYF
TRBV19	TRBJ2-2	CASSIPRAALFF
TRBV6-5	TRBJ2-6	CASTQTGTGANVLTF
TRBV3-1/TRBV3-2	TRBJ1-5	CASSQGGPQHF
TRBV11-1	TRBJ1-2	CASSLRDSRYGYTF
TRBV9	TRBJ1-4	CASSVAVYGEKLFF
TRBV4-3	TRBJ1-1	CASSQGDRRTEAFF
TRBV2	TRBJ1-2	CASSDDGYTF
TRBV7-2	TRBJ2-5	CASSPGGLAGPLVDF
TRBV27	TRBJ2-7	CASRRGLAGEGGSYEQYF
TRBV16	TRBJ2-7	CASRLRQGTPYEQYF
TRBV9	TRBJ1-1	CASSVVSTLGGSGAFF
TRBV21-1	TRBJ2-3	CASSKDPWGGSFRGVLVDTQYF
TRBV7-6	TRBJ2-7	CASSLGASGSSYEQYF
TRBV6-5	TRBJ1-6	CASSYKPQGFNSPLHF
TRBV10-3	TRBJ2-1	CAISGTSGSNEQFF
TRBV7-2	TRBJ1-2	CASSPRTGGYTF
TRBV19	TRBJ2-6	CASSIQGFTSGANVLTF